A single sample is the source of the 20 T cell receptor beta chains below, sequenced in a study of T cell changes during pregnancy in multiple sclerosis (dated by TCRdb to 2018 to 2020). The protocol used for the library was the immunoSEQ multiplex PCR assay. As stored in TCRdb, this immuneACCESS dataset retains in-frame rearrangements with V and J assigned. A fraction of the clones does not appear; measured against another copy, unresolved V genes explain less than half of the discrepancy, and the remainder lacks a known reason. The sample table records roughly 75,000 clones; over 80% of these occur just once. The biggest ten clones account for roughly 2% of the sample. This specimen consisted of peripheral blood, obtained in the third trimester of pregnancy. The receptors originated from a female donor in good health, enrolled as a control in a pregnancy study.

The chain recombines TRBV4-2 with TRBJ2-7; 7 bases align to TRBD1. The V and J ends lost 6 bases and 4 bases, in that order; junction bases with no gene match: 21. CDR3 size: 18 residues. Germline V CDR1 and CDR2: LGHNA, YNFKEQ. The CDR3 nucleotides read TGTGCCAGCAGTCGCAATTTGCACCGGGACAGAACATCGTACGAGCAGTACTTC. Its protein product is CASSRNLHRDRTSYEQYF.

About this clone itself: Germline and junction disagree at one end, which may indicate a read error. The CDR3 protein is CASSLAPGQGTDTQYF. The CDR3 nucleotides are TGTGCTAGCAGCTTAGCGCCGGGACAGGGCACAGATACGCAGTATTTT. The chain joins TRBV7-7 to TRBJ2-3; TRBD1 matches 8 bases. The CDR3 is 16 residues long. CDR1 and CDR2 (germline): SSHAT, FNYEAQ (reference sequence).

The rearrangement joins TRBV11-3 to TRBJ2-1, with 14 nucleotides matching TRBD2. The J segment lost 10 bases and the V segment lost 5 bases, leaving 13 bases of the junction unmatched. Germline CDR1 is SGHNT and CDR2 is YENEEA. This CDR3 has 17 amino acids. CDR3 loop: CASSPTTGLAGEGEQFF. The CDR3 DNA follows: TGTGCCAGCAGCCCAACCACGGGACTAGCGGGAGAGGGGGAGCAGTTCTTC. Based on the CDR3 plus reference TRBV11-3 and TRBJ2-1, the full variable domain is EAGVVQSPRYKIIEKKQPVAFWCNPISGHNTLYWYLQNLGQGPELLIRYENEEAVDDSQLPKDRFSAERLKGVDSTLKIQPAELGDSAVYLCASSPTTGLAGEGEQFFGPGTRLTVL.

V usage is TRBV7-9 and J usage is TRBJ1-3; no clear D. V was trimmed by 6 bases and J by 7 bases, leaving 13 bases between them. The CDR3 is made up of 13 amino acids. Per the germline V gene, CDR1 is SEHNR and CDR2 is FQNEAQ (reference sequence). The chain's CDR3 is CASRGGWRNTIYF. CDR3 bases: TGTGCCAGCAGGGGTGGGTGGAGGAACACCATATATTTT.

This chain uses TRBV6-1 with TRBJ2-4; maybe TRBD1 (6 bases). The CDR3 length is 15 residues. The ends were cut back, 2 bases at V and 8 bases at J, with 16 bases in the middle. Germline V gene sequence: CDR1 MNHNS, CDR2 SASEGT. The DNA for the CDR3 is TGTGCCAGCAGTGAATTTGGGGGCCTCGGGGACATTCAGTACTTC. Encoded protein: CASSEFGGLGDIQYF.

The rearrangement links TRBV6-1 to TRBJ2-1, with a tentative D call TRBD2 (5 bases). Germline lookup yields CDR1 MNHNS and CDR2 SASEGT. This CDR3 contains 13 residues. Trimming removed 4 bases at V and 15 bases at J, with 19 bases between. The CDR3 region is CASSVKIPGSWFF. CDR3 DNA sequence: TGTGCCAGCAGTGTCAAAATTCCGGGGTCCTGGTTCTTC.

V gene TRBV5-4 combines with J gene TRBJ1-2, with 11 bases identical to TRBD1. The germline CDR1 and CDR2 sequences are SGHNT and YYREEE (reference sequence). CDR3 length: 16 amino acids. V gave up 3 bases and J gave up 4 bases; unmatched junction bases: 8. The chain's CDR3 is CASSWGLGTGGYGYTF. The CDR3 nucleotides are TGTGCCAGCAGCTGGGGACTCGGGACAGGGGGCTATGGCTACACCTTC. The complete variable domain, with remaining parts taken from reference TRBV5-4 and TRBJ1-2, reads ETGVTQSPTHLIKTRGQQVTLRCSSQSGHNTVSWYQQALGQGPQFIFQYYREEENGRGNFPPRFSGLQFPNYSSELNVNALELDDSALYLCASSWGLGTGGYGYTFGSGTRLTVV.

The chain links TRBV29-1 to TRBJ2-1; 11 bases line up with TRBD2. Germline-derived CDR1 and CDR2 are SQVTM and ANQGSEA. There are 16 residues in the CDR3. V was pared by 3 bases and J by 5 bases, with 9 bases of the junction left unmatched. The CDR3 spells CSVDQLAGGNNNEQFF. The CDR3 DNA is TGCAGCGTTGACCAGTTAGCGGGAGGGAACAACAATGAGCAGTTCTTC.

The chain is built from TRBV19 and TRBJ1-2; 8 bases align to TRBD1. There are 13 residues in the CDR3. Germline CDR1 reads LNHDA; CDR2 reads SQIVND (reference sequence). V was pared by 7 bases and J by 5 bases, with 6 bases of the junction left unmatched. Here the CDR3 DNA reads TGTGCCAGTACACAGGGGGTCCTTTATGGCTACACCTTC. This translates into CASTQGVLYGYTF. The full variable domain, completed using reference TRBV19 and TRBJ1-2, is DGGITQSPKYLFRKEGQNVTLSCEQNLNHDAMYWYRQDPGQGLRLIYYSQIVNDFQKGDIAEGYSVSREKKESFPLTVTSAQKNPTAFYLCASTQGVLYGYTFGSGTRLTVV.

The genes are TRBV7-8 and TRBJ1-5, with D tentatively TRBD1 (5 bases). The CDR3 contains 17 residues. Germline lookup yields CDR1 SGHVS and CDR2 FQNEAQ. V lost 2 bases, J lost 0 bases, and 14 bases lay in between. The DNA for the CDR3 is TGTGCCAGCAGCTTAAATACAGGTGATCATAGCAATCAGCCCCAGCATTTT. It translates to CASSLNTGDHSNQPQHF.

The chain has TRBV5-1 and TRBJ2-7; weak D call: TRBD1 (6 bases). The V and J ends lost 5 bases and 5 bases respectively, with 11 bases between them. The germline V gene encodes CDR1 SGHRS and CDR2 YFSETQ. The CDR3 consists of 12 residues. The CDR3 DNA follows: TGCGCCAGCAGTGTCAGGGGCGACGAGCAGTACTTC. Translated, it gives CASSVRGDEQYF.

This clone was detected only a few times. This sequence joins TRBV19 and TRBJ2-5, with D unclear. Germline V gene data show CDR1 as LNHDA and CDR2 as SQIVND (reference sequence). The CDR3 has 13 amino acids. Trimming shortened V by 6 bases and J by 5 bases, and 13 bases separated the two germline ends. CDR3 region: CASRPHFAETQYF. Here the CDR3 DNA reads TGTGCCAGTAGACCCCACTTCGCGGAGACCCAGTACTTC.

V usage is TRBV30 and J usage is TRBJ1-5, with D tentatively TRBD1 (5 bases). The CDR3 contains 14 residues. V gave up 1 base and J gave up 9 bases, with 16 bases separating them. Germline lookup yields CDR1 GTSNPN and CDR2 SVGIG (reference sequence). The DNA of the CDR3 is TGTGCCTGGAGTGCCCGGGGGGGAGGGATGCCCCAGCATTTT. This gives the protein CAWSARGGGMPQHF.

The CDR3, as DNA: TGTGCCAGCAGTCCTGGCCCTACGGGGGTGCAGTACTTC. Protein product: CASSPGPTGVQYF. This chain connects TRBV27 to TRBJ2-7; possibly TRBD2 for D (6 bases). The CDR3 consists of 13 residues. The germline CDR1 and CDR2 sequences are MNHEY and SMNVEV (reference sequence). The V end was cut by 5 bases, the J end by 9 bases, with 17 bases between.

The rearrangement uses TRBV19 and TRBJ2-3; 8 bases agree with TRBD2. V trimming: 8 bases; J trimming: 0 bases; junction bases outside the gene matches: 4. The CDR3 has 14 residues. Germline V CDR1 and CDR2: LNHDA, SQIVND (reference sequence). DNA of the CDR3: TGTGCCAGTGCTACTAGCGGTAGCACAGATACGCAGTATTTT. Its translation: CASATSGSTDTQYF. Together with reference TRBV19 and TRBJ2-3, the CDR3 gives the full variable domain: DGGITQSPKYLFRKEGQNVTLSCEQNLNHDAMYWYRQDPGQGLRLIYYSQIVNDFQKGDIAEGYSVSREKKESFPLTVTSAQKNPTAFYLCASATSGSTDTQYFGPGTRLTVL.

The rearrangement links TRBV6-6 to TRBJ2-7; a weak D match, TRBD2 (7 bases). V shed 2 bases and J shed 0 bases, with 14 bases lying between them. Per germline, CDR1 MNHNY and CDR2 SVGAGI (reference sequence). This CDR3 has 16 residues. CDR3 DNA: TGTGCCAGCAGTTACCCGGAGGGGGGGGGCTCCTACGAGCAGTACTTC. It translates to CASSYPEGGGSYEQYF.

V and J are TRBV6-5 and TRBJ2-5; possibly TRBD1 for D (5 bases). The CDR3 covers 13 residues. Germline loops: CDR1 MNHEY, CDR2 SVGAGI. Trimming pared 6 bases from V and 7 bases from J, leaving 15 bases between. CDR3 coding DNA: TGTGCCAGCAGCGCCGACAGTTTGCGGACCCAGTACTTC. The encoded protein is CASSADSLRTQYF.

This clone was counted once. The chain links TRBV19 to TRBJ2-7; perhaps TRBD2 as D (6 bases). The CDR3 covers 16 residues. The V end was cut by 4 bases, the J end by 3 bases, with 19 bases between. The germline V gene has CDR1 LNHDA and CDR2 SQIVND (reference sequence). The CDR3 coding sequence is TGTGCCAGTAGTACCGGAAAAGGACCAGCGGGCTACGAGCAGTACTTC. Amino acids: CASSTGKGPAGYEQYF.

The CDR3, as DNA: TGTGCCAGCAGTCCTAGCGCTTACCAAGAGACCCAGTACTTC. This codes for CASSPSAYQETQYF. The V and J genes are TRBV6-5 and TRBJ2-5, with a tentative D call TRBD2 (6 bases). The germline V gene encodes CDR1 MNHEY and CDR2 SVGAGI. V was cut by 5 bases and J by 0 bases, with 10 bases left in between. This CDR3 is 14 amino acids long.

The chain joins TRBV7-2 to TRBJ2-3; no reliable D call. V lost 2 bases and J lost 4, with 4 bases in between. The CDR3 consists of 12 residues. Germline V gene lookup returns CDR1 SGHTA and CDR2 FQGNSA. The CDR3 loop is CASSLQADTQYF. The CDR3 DNA follows: TGTGCCAGCAGCTTACAGGCAGATACGCAGTATTTT.